The 27 T cell receptor beta chains in this list originate from one sample, sequenced in a study of metastatic and nonmetastatic thyroid tumors (TCRdb year 2020). None of the patients had been given any treatment before thyroid surgery. The library was produced with PCR. The sequencer was an Illumina HiSeq 4000. TCRdb reanalyzed the raw reads on its own, using fastp at Q25 for trimming and MiXCR for clone calling, and kept in-frame beta chains. This sample gives 40,000 or so clones in total; about 25% of them show up just once. Of the sample, around 9.6% is held by the ten largest clones. The specimen was blood. All receptors come from a female donor with papillary thyroid cancer or a benign thyroid nodule (not recorded which). Some clones in this sample may be carry-over from other donors' samples.

The genes are TRBV7-3 and TRBJ1-5, with 7 bases identical to TRBD1. Germline lookup yields CDR1 SGHTA and CDR2 FQGTGA. CDR3 length: 14 residues. With V trimmed by 5 bases and J by 6 bases, 7 bases remained unmatched. In DNA form, the CDR3 reads TGTGCCAGCAGCCCCCGGACAGGAGGTCAGCCCCAGCATTTT. Translating gives CASSPRTGGQPQHF.

The chain uses TRBV7-3 and TRBJ2-7; D perhaps matches TRBD1 (6 bases). The CDR3 runs to 15 residues. Trimming removed 5 bases from V and 1 base from J, with 15 bases in between. Looked up from germline, CDR1 is SGHTA and CDR2 is FQGTGA. This CDR3 reads CASSQGQSPSYEQYF. The CDR3 coding sequence is TGTGCCAGCAGCCAAGGACAGAGCCCTTCCTACGAGCAGTACTTC.

This clone came up many times. The chain is built from TRBV7-6 and TRBJ2-3; TRBD2 agrees at 9 bases. The junction had 13 bases not matched to a gene; V was cut back by 5 bases and J by 7 bases. CDR1 is SGHVS, CDR2 FNYEAQ, per germline. The CDR3 extends over 16 amino acids. The CDR3 nucleotides are TGTGCCAGCAGCCCAGGGGGAGGACTAGCGACAAATACGCAGTATTTT. Residues: CASSPGGGLATNTQYF.

This clone has more than one count but fewer than ten. Since a much larger clone is just one base distant, this may be a read error. Other DNA sequences of this sample code for an identical CDR3. V and J are TRBV20-1 and TRBJ1-4; TRBD1 might be the D (6 bases). Germline V gene sequence: CDR1 DFQATT, CDR2 SNEGSKA (reference sequence). This CDR3 spans 14 amino acids. V gave up 5 bases and J gave up 8 bases, with 18 bases separating them. CDR3 coding DNA: TGCAGTGCTGGCCCTACAGGGTTACAGGAAAAACTGTTTTTT. Its translation: CSAGPTGLQEKLFF.

This clone has a count of ten or more. V and J are TRBV18 and TRBJ1-1; D remains unclear. Germline V gives CDR1 KGHSH, CDR2 LQKENI. V lost 0 bases and J 0 bases, leaving 23 bases between the germline ends. The CDR3 is made up of 20 amino acids. CDR3 sequence reads: CASSPPADEAREAMNTEAFF. The CDR3 DNA reads TGTGCCAGCTCACCACCGGCGGATGAGGCCCGAGAGGCTATGAACACTGAAGCTTTCTTT. The entire variable domain, with the rest obtained from reference TRBV18 and TRBJ1-1, is as follows: NAGVMQNPRHLVRRRGQEARLRCSPMKGHSHVYWYRQLPEEGLKFMVYLQKENIIDESGMPKERFSAEFPKEGPSILRIQQVVRGDSAAYFCASSPPADEAREAMNTEAFFGQGTRLTVV.

This rearrangement joins TRBV6-1 to TRBJ2-1; 7 nucleotides line up with TRBD1. CDR3 length: 13 amino acids. V lost 6 bases to trimming and J lost 16 bases; unmatched junction nucleotides: 15. Germline CDR1 is MNHNS and CDR2 is SASEGT. The CDR3 coding sequence is TGTGCCAGCAGCTTTGGACAGGTCCCCCCACGATTCTTC. The encoded protein is CASSFGQVPPRFF.

This clone appeared many times. The chain links TRBV7-2 to TRBJ1-6; D perhaps matches TRBD1 (6 bases). V was shortened by 7 bases and J by 6 bases, with 13 bases between the two germline ends. The CDR3 spans 14 residues. Germline CDR1 is SGHTA and CDR2 is FQGNSA. As DNA, the CDR3 is TGTGCCAGCACCTTCACAGGGTCTAATTCACCCCTCCACTTT. This codes for CASTFTGSNSPLHF. Complete variable domain (other parts from reference TRBV7-2 and TRBJ1-6): GAGVSQSPSNKVTEKGKDVELRCDPISGHTALYWYRQSLGQGLEFLIYFQGNSAPDKSGLPSDRFSAERTGGSVSTLTIQRTQQEDSAVYLCASTFTGSNSPLHFGNGTRLTVT.

CDR3 region: CASSRDILNTDTQYF. The CDR3, as DNA: TGTGCCAGCTCCCGCGACATCCTTAACACAGATACGCAGTATTTT. The chain employs TRBV6-1 and TRBJ2-3, with D hard to call. Germline V gene lookup returns CDR1 MNHNS and CDR2 SASEGT. The CDR3 consists of 15 residues. V shed 8 bases and J shed 2 bases, with 17 bases lying between them.

The chain combines TRBV20-1 with TRBJ1-2, with D perhaps TRBD1 (5 bases). This CDR3 has 13 residues. V dropped 0 bases and J dropped 6 bases, with 11 bases sitting between them. Germline CDR1 and CDR2: DFQATT and SNEGSKA (reference sequence). The CDR3, as DNA: TGCAGTGCTAGAGATCGAGGGGTGGATGGCTACACCTTC. It codes for CSARDRGVDGYTF.

The V gene is TRBV29-1, the J gene TRBJ1-2; 10 bases fit TRBD1. The V gene's germline CDR1 is SQVTM and CDR2 ANQGSEA. V lost 7 bases, J lost 3 bases, and 11 bases stayed unmatched. This CDR3 comprises 15 residues. DNA for the CDR3: TGCAGCGCCAAAAGTGGGACAGGGGAGTACTATGGCTACACCTTC. Amino acids: CSAKSGTGEYYGYTF. Combining the CDR3 with reference TRBV29-1 and TRBJ1-2 gives the whole variable domain SAVISQKPSRDICQRGTSLTIQCQVDSQVTMMFWYRQQPGQSLTLIATANQGSEATYESGFVIDKFPISRPNLTFSTLTVSNMSPEDSSIYLCSAKSGTGEYYGYTFGSGTRLTVV.

This clone showed up many times. The V gene is TRBV4-1, the J gene TRBJ1-2, with no clear D. The length of the CDR3 is 14 residues. Trimming took 1 base from V and 7 from J, leaving 13 bases between them. Germline V lookup: CDR1 MGHRA, CDR2 YSYEKL. The CDR3: CASSQGGLIAGYTF. CDR3 sequence (DNA): TGCGCCAGCAGCCAAGGCGGTTTGATAGCTGGCTACACCTTC.

To note about this clone: Sequence at one end of the junction differs from germline and may be a read error. The chain employs TRBV19 and TRBJ1-5, with 7 nucleotides matching TRBD1. Germline V gene lookup returns CDR1 LNHDA and CDR2 SQIVND (reference sequence). The CDR3 length is 16 residues. CDR3 sequence (DNA): TGTGCCAGTAGTATTGAGGGGGCTCATAGCAACCAGCACCAGCATTTT. This encodes CASSIEGAHSNQHQHF.

The genes are TRBV24-1 and TRBJ1-2; 7 positions agree with TRBD1. CDR3 length: 14 amino acids. After removal of 3 bases from V and 9 bases from J, the junction contained 9 bases not matched to a gene. Germline V gene lookup returns CDR1 KGHDR and CDR2 SFDVKD. The CDR3 spells CATSDRRGGSCYTF. The DNA of the CDR3 is TGTGCCACCAGTGATCGGCGAGGGGGCTCTTGCTACACCTTC.

There are a few counts of this clone. Sequence at one end of the junction differs from germline and may be a read error. Other DNA sequences within the sample encode an identical CDR3. The chain's CDR3 is CASNALTLYGYTF. The DNA for the CDR3 is TGTGCCAGCAACGCACTCACCTTGTATGGATACACCTTC. This chain connects TRBV6-1 to TRBJ1-2, with unresolved D. Germline loops: CDR1 MNHNS, CDR2 SASEGT. The CDR3 sequence is 13 residues long.

This clone was picked up a small number of times. At one of its ends the junction is not consistent with the germline gene, which may arise from a read error. The chain carries TRBV10-3 and TRBJ2-5; 7 nucleotides line up with TRBD1. The V gene's germline CDR1 is ENHRY and CDR2 SYGVKD. This CDR3 spans 14 amino acids. This chain's CDR3 is CAISPRDREETEYF. The CDR3 nucleotides are TGTGCCATCAGTCCCCGGGACAGAGAAGAGACCGAGTACTTC.

This clone showed up many times. In DNA, the CDR3 is TGTGCCAGTAGTTTTCTTTACTCTGGGGCCAACGTCCTGACTTTC. It yields the protein CASSFLYSGANVLTF. The rearrangement uses TRBV19 and TRBJ2-6; D is uncertain. The germline V and J ends were trimmed by 5 bases and 0 bases, with 8 bases remaining between them. The CDR3 contains 15 residues. Germline CDR1 and CDR2: LNHDA and SQIVND (reference sequence). Full variable domain (missing parts from reference TRBV19 and TRBJ2-6): DGGITQSPKYLFRKEGQNVTLSCEQNLNHDAMYWYRQDPGQGLRLIYYSQIVNDFQKGDIAEGYSVSREKKESFPLTVTSAQKNPTAFYLCASSFLYSGANVLTFGAGSRLTVL.

This clone was counted at least ten times. The rearrangement links TRBV5-6 to TRBJ1-4; 7 bases agree with TRBD1. The CDR3 has 14 residues. With 3 bases clipped from V and 1 base from J, the junction kept 0 bases outside the gene matches. Germline V gives CDR1 SGHDT, CDR2 YYEEEE. As DNA, the CDR3 is TGTGCCAGCAGCTACAGGGGAACTAATGAAAAACTGTTTTTT. This translates into CASSYRGTNEKLFF. Using reference TRBV5-6 and TRBJ1-4 for the parts outside the CDR3, the full variable domain is DAGVTQSPTHLIKTRGQQVTLRCSPKSGHDTVSWYQQALGQGPQFIFQYYEEEERQRGNFPDRFSGHQFPNYSSELNVNALLLGDSALYLCASSYRGTNEKLFFGSGTQLSVL.

This clone was seen once. The chain has TRBV5-1 and TRBJ1-1; the D gene is possibly TRBD1 (5 bases). Germline V gives CDR1 SGHRS, CDR2 YFSETQ. V was trimmed by 2 bases and J by 2 bases, leaving 13 bases between them. The CDR3 consists of 15 residues. In nucleotides, the CDR3 is TGCGCCAGCAGCTTTGGGGGGTTTCGTAACACTGAAGCTTTCTTT. This sequence encodes CASSFGGFRNTEAFF. Complete variable domain (other parts from reference TRBV5-1 and TRBJ1-1): KAGVTQTPRYLIKTRGQQVTLSCSPISGHRSVSWYQQTPGQGLQFLFEYFSETQRNKGNFPGRFSGRQFSNSRSEMNVSTLELGDSALYLCASSFGGFRNTEAFFGQGTRLTVV.

In this sample, this clone turned up many times. The gene calls are TRBV5-5 and TRBJ1-1; D unresolved. The CDR3 loop spans 15 amino acids. Germline CDR1 is SGHKS and CDR2 is YYEKEE (reference sequence). The V end was cut by 0 bases, the J end by 1 base, with 10 bases between. As DNA, the CDR3 is TGTGCCAGCAGCTTGGCCGAGCAACGGAACACTGAAGCTTTCTTT. Its protein is CASSLAEQRNTEAFF.

This clone qualifies as medium-sized. The CDR3 sequence is CASTDRTYTEAFF. The CDR3 nucleotides are TGTGCCAGCACTGACAGGACCTACACTGAAGCTTTCTTT. This chain joins TRBV6-1 and TRBJ1-1; tentatively, D is TRBD1 (6 bases). CDR3 length: 13 residues. The germline V gene encodes CDR1 MNHNS and CDR2 SASEGT. The ends were cut back, 7 bases at V and 3 bases at J, with 12 bases in the middle.

By sample share, this clone is medium-sized. This chain uses TRBV20-1 with TRBJ2-7, with D possibly TRBD2 on 5 matching bases. V lost 4 bases, J lost 0 bases, and 16 bases lay in between. From germline, CDR1 is DFQATT and CDR2 SNEGSKA (reference sequence). The CDR3 covers 15 residues. The CDR3 is CSAKPLAGNSYEQYF. DNA of the CDR3: TGCAGTGCTAAGCCCCTTGCGGGTAACTCCTACGAGCAGTACTTC.

This clone appeared many times. A junction end diverges from the germline sequence, so it may reflect a read error. The same CDR3 is also encoded by other DNA sequences in this sample. The V and J genes are TRBV28 and TRBJ2-7; weak D call: TRBD2 (6 bases). Germline CDR1 is MDHEN and CDR2 is SYDVKM. CDR3 length: 15 amino acids. CDR3 bases: TGCGCCAGCAGTTTAGCTGGCGGGGATATCTACGAGCAGTACTTC. The encoded protein is CASSLAGGDIYEQYF.

This clone was picked up a small number of times. Relative to the germline gene, one junction end is altered; a read error may explain this. The rearrangement joins TRBV2 to TRBJ2-5, with a possible D match to TRBD2 (6 bases). The CDR3 runs 15 residues. Looked up from germline, CDR1 is SNHLY and CDR2 is FYNNEI. CDR3 region: CASSQSGWAGETHYF. The CDR3 coding sequence is TGTGCCAGCAGCCAAAGCGGGTGGGCTGGGGAGACCCATTACTTC. Full variable domain (remainder filled in from reference TRBV2 and TRBJ2-5): EPEVTQTPSHQVTQMGQEVILRCVPISNHLYFYWYRQILGQKVEFLVSFYNNEISEKSEIFDDQFSVERPDGSNFTLKIRSTKLEDSAMYFCASSQSGWAGETHYFGPGTRLLVL.

This clone was counted ten times or more. The J gene is TRBJ2-1, the V gene TRBV20-1; perhaps TRBD2 as D (6 bases). The CDR3 totals 14 residues. Germline values: CDR1 DFQATT, CDR2 SNEGSKA (reference sequence). V shed 0 bases and J shed 8 bases, with 14 bases lying between them. CDR3 DNA: TGCAGTGCTAGAGAGGCTAGCGTTAGGGATGAGCAGTTCTTC. Translating it yields CSAREASVRDEQFF.

This clone appeared many times. This sequence joins TRBV3-1 and TRBJ2-7, with D unclear. This CDR3 has 13 residues. V lost 3 bases and J lost 6, with 12 bases in between. Germline V lookup: CDR1 LGHDT, CDR2 YNNKEL (reference sequence). CDR3 protein: CASSHSRAPEQYF. The CDR3 coding sequence is TGTGCCAGCAGCCACTCAAGGGCCCCCGAGCAGTACTTC.

At least ten counts were recorded for this clone. J is TRBJ2-5 and V is TRBV20-1; possible D gene TRBD2, 7 bases. Per germline, CDR1 DFQATT and CDR2 SNEGSKA (reference sequence). V lost 3 bases, J lost 5 bases, and 19 bases lay in between. CDR3 length: 15 amino acids. The CDR3 DNA reads TGCAGTGCTAGGAGGGGGGGCGATCAATCGGAGACCCAGTACTTC. Protein sequence: CSARRGGDQSETQYF.

There are many counts of this clone. The rearrangement links TRBV20-1 to TRBJ2-5; D uncertain. CDR1 is DFQATT and CDR2 is SNEGSKA in the germline V gene (reference sequence). This CDR3 comprises 11 residues. V lost 8 bases, J lost 4 bases, and 11 bases lay in between. The CDR3 is CSPNNRETQYF. For the CDR3, the DNA is TGCAGTCCCAACAACCGAGAGACCCAGTACTTC.